These T cell receptor beta chains were read from a single sample in a study of T cells in Graves' hyperthyroidism and ophthalmopathy. TCRdb independently ran MiXCR on the multiplex PCR reads; one entry per CDR3 protein. Of more than 500,000 distinct CDR3 sequences in the sample, roughly 15% were seen once. The sample taken for sequencing was blood. The source is a woman under 40 with Graves' ophthalmopathy. The CDR3 runs from the conserved cysteine through the conserved F or W. Each record gives: D gene, clone size, V gene, J gene, CDR3 protein, CDR3 DNA. A D gene is named only where the DNA matches it firmly. Clone size is given for some rows only: seen once, a few or many times, or a class if the clone is expanded.

.	many	TRBV12-3/TRBV12-4	TRBJ2-7	CASTAIGEQYF	TGTGCCAGCACCGCAATAGGAGAGCAGTACTTC
.	many	TRBV20-1	TRBJ1-5	CSARERPWRNQPQHF	TGCAGTGCTAGAGAACGGCCCTGGCGCAATCAGCCCCAGCATTTT
TRBD1	few	TRBV30	TRBJ2-7	CAWSIRTGSYEQYF	TGTGCCTGGAGCATTCGGACAGGGTCCTACGAGCAGTACTTC
TRBD1	.	TRBV6-1	TRBJ1-5	CASSSLTLTGGSNQPQHF	TGTGCCAGCAGTTCCTTAACCTTGACAGGGGGTAGCAATCAGCCCCAGCATTTT
TRBD1	many	TRBV3-1	TRBJ1-1	CASSLRTGAVRSNTEAFF	TGTGCCAGCAGCCTTAGGACAGGGGCCGTTAGGTCGAACACTGAAGCTTTCTTT
TRBD1	many	TRBV5-1	TRBJ2-7	CASSLGTGAEQYF	TGCGCCAGCAGCTTGGGGACAGGGGCCGAGCAGTACTTC
.	many	TRBV20-1	TRBJ2-7	CSARGEGVPYEQYF	TGCAGTGCTAGGGGGGAGGGGGTACCGTACGAGCAGTACTTC
.	few	TRBV7-8	TRBJ2-3	CASSTGGAADTQYF	TGTGCCAGCAGCACGGGGGGCGCAGCAGATACGCAGTATTTT
TRBD1	.	TRBV24-1	TRBJ1-2	CATSDRDRPPYGYTF	TGTGCCACCAGTGACCGGGACAGGCCTCCCTATGGCTACACCTTC
.	few	TRBV4-3	TRBJ2-1	CASSQAHGTLNEQFF	TGCGCCAGCAGCCAGGCGCACGGGACCCTCAATGAGCAGTTCTTC
TRBD2	.	TRBV4-1	TRBJ2-3	CASSQDGLAGAEADTQYF	TGCGCCAGCAGCCAAGATGGGCTAGCGGGAGCAGAGGCAGATACGCAGTATTTT
TRBD2	few	TRBV6-1	TRBJ2-2	CASSPTSGENTGELFF	TGTGCCAGCAGCCCGACTAGCGGAGAAAACACCGGGGAGCTGTTTTTT
.	many	TRBV5-1	TRBJ2-5	CASSLADETQYF	TGCGCCAGCAGCTTGGCCGATGAGACCCAGTACTTC
TRBD2	few	TRBV28	TRBJ2-7	CASSVERGAGEQYF	TGTGCCAGCAGTGTGGAGCGGGGGGCAGGGGAGCAGTACTTC